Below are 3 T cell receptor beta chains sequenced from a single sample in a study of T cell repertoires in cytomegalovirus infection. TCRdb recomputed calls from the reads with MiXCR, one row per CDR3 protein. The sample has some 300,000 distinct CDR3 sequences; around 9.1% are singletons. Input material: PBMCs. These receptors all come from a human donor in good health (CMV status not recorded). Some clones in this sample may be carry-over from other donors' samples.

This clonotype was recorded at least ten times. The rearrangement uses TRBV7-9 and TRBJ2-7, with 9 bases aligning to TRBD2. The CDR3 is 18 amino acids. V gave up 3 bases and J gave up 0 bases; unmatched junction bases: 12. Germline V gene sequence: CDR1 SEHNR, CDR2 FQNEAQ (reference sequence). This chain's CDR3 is CASSFWASGATSSYEQYV. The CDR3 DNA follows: TGTGCCAGCAGCTTTTGGGCTAGCGGGGCAACTAGCTCCTACGAGCAGTACGTC.

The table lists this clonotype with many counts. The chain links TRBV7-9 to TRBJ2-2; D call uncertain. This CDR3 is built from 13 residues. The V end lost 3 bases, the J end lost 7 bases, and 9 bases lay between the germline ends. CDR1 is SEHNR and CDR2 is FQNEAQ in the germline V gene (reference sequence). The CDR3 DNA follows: TGTGCCAGCAGCTTTTTGTACAGCGGGGAGCTGTTTTTT. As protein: CASSFLYSGELFF.

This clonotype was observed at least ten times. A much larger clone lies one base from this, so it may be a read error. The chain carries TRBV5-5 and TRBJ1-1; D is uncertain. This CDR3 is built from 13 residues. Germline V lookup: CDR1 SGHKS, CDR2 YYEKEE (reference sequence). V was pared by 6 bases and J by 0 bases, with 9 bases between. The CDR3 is CASTGRVNTEAFF. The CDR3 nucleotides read TGTGCCAGCACTGGACGGGTGAACACTGAAGCTTTCTTT.